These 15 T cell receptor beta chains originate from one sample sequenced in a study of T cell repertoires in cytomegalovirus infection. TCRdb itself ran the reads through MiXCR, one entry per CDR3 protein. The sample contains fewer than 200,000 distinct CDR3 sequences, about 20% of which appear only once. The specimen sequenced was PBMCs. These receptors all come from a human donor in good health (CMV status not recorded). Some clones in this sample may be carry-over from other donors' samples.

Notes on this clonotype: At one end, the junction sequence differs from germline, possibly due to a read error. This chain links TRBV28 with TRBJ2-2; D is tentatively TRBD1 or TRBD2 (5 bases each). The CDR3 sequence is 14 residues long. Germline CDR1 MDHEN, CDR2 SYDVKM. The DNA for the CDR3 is TGTGCCAGCGGGAGACAGATGAACGCCGGGGAGCTGTTTTTT. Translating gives CASGRQMNAGELFF.

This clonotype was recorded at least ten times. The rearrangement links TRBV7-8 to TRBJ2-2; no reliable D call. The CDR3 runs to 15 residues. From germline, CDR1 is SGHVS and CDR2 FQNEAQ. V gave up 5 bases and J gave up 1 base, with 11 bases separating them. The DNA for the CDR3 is TGTGCCAGCAGCCTTGTCGGCGGGAACACCGGGGAGCTGTTTTTT. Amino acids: CASSLVGGNTGELFF.

The CDR3 is CSVTSGSPNEQYF. The CDR3 coding sequence is TGCAGTGTTACTAGCGGGAGCCCAAACGAGCAGTACTTC. The chain carries TRBV20-1 and TRBJ2-7; 11 nucleotides line up with TRBD2. CDR1 is DFQATT, CDR2 SNEGSKA, per germline (reference sequence). The CDR3 consists of 13 residues. V gave up 7 bases and J gave up 5 bases; unmatched junction bases: 7.

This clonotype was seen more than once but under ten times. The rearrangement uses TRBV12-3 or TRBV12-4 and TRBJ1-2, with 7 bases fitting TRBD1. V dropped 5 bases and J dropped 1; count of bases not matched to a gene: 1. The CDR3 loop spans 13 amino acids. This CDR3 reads CASSRDSNYGYTF. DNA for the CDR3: TGTGCCAGCAGTAGGGACAGTAACTATGGCTACACCTTC.

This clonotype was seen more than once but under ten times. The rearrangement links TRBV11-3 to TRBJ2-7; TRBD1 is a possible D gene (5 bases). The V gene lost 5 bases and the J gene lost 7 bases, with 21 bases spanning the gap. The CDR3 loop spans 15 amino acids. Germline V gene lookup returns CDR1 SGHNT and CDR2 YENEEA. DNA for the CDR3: TGTGCCAGCAGCCCCTACAGGTCACCTCTGGGGGAGCAGTACTTC. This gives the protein CASSPYRSPLGEQYF.

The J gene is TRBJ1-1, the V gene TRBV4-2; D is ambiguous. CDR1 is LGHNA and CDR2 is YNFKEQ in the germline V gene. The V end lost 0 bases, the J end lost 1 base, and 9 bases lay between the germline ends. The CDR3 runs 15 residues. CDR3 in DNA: TGTGCCAGCAGCCAAGATCATCTGCGGAACACTGAAGCTTTCTTT. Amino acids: CASSQDHLRNTEAFF.

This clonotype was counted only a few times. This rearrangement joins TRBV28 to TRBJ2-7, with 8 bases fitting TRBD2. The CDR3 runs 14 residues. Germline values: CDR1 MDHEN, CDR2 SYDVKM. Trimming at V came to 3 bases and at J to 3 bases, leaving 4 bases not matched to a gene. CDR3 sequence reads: CASSFGGVGYEQYF. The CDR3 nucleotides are TGTGCCAGCAGTTTCGGGGGGGTAGGCTACGAGCAGTACTTC.

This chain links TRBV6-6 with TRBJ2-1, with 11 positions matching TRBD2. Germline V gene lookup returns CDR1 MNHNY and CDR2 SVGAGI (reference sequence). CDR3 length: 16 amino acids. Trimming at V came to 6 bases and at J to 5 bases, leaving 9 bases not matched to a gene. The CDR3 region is CASRPIAGGQNNEQFF. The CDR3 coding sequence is TGTGCCAGCAGACCGATAGCGGGAGGGCAGAACAATGAGCAGTTCTTC.

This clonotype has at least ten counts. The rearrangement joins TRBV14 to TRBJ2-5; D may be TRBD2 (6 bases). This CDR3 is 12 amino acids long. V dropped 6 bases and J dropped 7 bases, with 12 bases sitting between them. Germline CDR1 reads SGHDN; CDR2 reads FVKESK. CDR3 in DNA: TGTGCCAGCAGTTCTAGCGTCGGGACCCAGTACTTC. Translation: CASSSSVGTQYF.

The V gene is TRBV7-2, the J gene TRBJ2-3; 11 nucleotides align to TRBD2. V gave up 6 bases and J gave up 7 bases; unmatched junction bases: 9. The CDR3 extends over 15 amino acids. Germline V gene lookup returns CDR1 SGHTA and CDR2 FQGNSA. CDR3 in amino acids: CASRRTSGSGYTQYF. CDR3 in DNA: TGTGCCAGCAGACGTACTAGCGGGAGTGGATATACGCAGTATTTT.

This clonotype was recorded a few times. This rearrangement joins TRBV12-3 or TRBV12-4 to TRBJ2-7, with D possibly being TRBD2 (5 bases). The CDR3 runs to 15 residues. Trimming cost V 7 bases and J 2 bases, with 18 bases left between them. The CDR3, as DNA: TGTGCCAGCACCCGGGGTTTACTTCCAGCCTACGAGCAGTACTTC. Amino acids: CASTRGLLPAYEQYF.

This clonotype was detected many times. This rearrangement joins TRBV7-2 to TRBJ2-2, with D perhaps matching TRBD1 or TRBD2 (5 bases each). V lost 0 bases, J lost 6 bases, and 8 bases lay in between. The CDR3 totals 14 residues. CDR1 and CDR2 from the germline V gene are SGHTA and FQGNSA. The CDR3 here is CASSLARGPGELFF. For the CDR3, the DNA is TGTGCCAGCAGCTTAGCTCGGGGCCCCGGGGAGCTGTTTTTT.

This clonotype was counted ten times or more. The CDR3 spells CASSRGGAVVGGEQYF. As DNA, the CDR3 is TGTGCCAGCAGTCGAGGCGGGGCGGTAGTAGGCGGCGAGCAGTACTTC. This chain uses TRBV7-6 with TRBJ2-7, with D perhaps matching TRBD2 (6 bases). This CDR3 contains 16 residues. V dropped 6 bases and J dropped 6 bases, with 24 bases sitting between them. Per the germline V gene, CDR1 is SGHVS and CDR2 is FNYEAQ.

CDR3 coding DNA: TGCGCCAGCAGCCAATCGACAGGAAGAAGGCAAGAGACCCAGTACTTC. It translates to CASSQSTGRRQETQYF. The chain uses TRBV5-1 and TRBJ2-5, with D perhaps matching TRBD1 (6 bases). The V end was cut by 4 bases, the J end by 2 bases, with 18 bases between. This CDR3 contains 16 residues. Germline V gene sequence: CDR1 SGHRS, CDR2 YFSETQ.

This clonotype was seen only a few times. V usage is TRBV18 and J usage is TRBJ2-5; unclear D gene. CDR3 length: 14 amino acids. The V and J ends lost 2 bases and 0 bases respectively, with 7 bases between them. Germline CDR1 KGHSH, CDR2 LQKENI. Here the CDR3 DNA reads TGTGCCAGCTCACCAGTCCCGAACCAAGAGACCCAGTACTTC. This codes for CASSPVPNQETQYF.